Here is one TCR beta chain with its context. Germline trimming cut 5 bases from V and 5 bases from J; bases unmatched to any gene: 7. CDR3 length: 14 amino acids. The germline V gene encodes CDR1 SGHVS and CDR2 FQNEAQ. The participants were between about 18 and 90 years old and came from under 25 US areas. The data were taken from a study of blood T cell repertoires in COVID-19. Study as a whole: Some COVID-19 samples were acute and others convalescent; all came from the United States, Italy and Spain.

Some clones are missing from TCRdb's copy, which holds only in-frame ones; the method was immunoSEQ multiplex PCR. In the table there are under 500,000 clones, 87% of which are singletons. The sequenced material came from PBMCs or T cells enriched from blood (not recorded which). The sequence came from a young woman with acute COVID-19. The chain couples TRBV7-8 to TRBJ2-7; 9 nucleotides line up with TRBD1. The chain's CDR3 is CASSSRQGVNEQYF. In nucleotides, the CDR3 is TGTGCCAGCAGCAGTCGACAGGGGGTAAACGAGCAGTACTTC.